A single sample gave rise to the 11 T cell receptor beta chains below, sequenced in a study of early T cells in non-severe SARS-CoV-2 infection. From the 5' RACE reads, TCRdb called clonotypes with MiXCR, one entry per CDR3 protein. Of approximately 38,000 distinct CDR3 sequences listed, 4.5% to 5% were seen once; the top ten hold 4.8%. Sequencing was performed on whole blood. These receptors were taken from an adult who was a healthcare worker with PCR-confirmed SARS-CoV-2 infection or an uninfected control (not recorded which).

This clonotype was observed many times. V and J are TRBV12-3 or TRBV12-4 and TRBJ2-1; D uncertain. This CDR3 is built from 14 residues. The V end lost 3 bases, the J end lost 7 bases, and 13 bases lay between the germline ends. The CDR3 here is CASSFPPFWNEQFF. DNA for the CDR3: TGTGCCAGCAGTTTTCCCCCTTTTTGGAATGAGCAGTTCTTC.

This clonotype was seen ten or more times. V gene TRBV5-4 combines with J gene TRBJ2-1, with 7 bases identical to TRBD2. The trim removed 0 bases at V and 9 bases at J, leaving 6 bases unmatched. The germline V gene encodes CDR1 SGHNT and CDR2 YYREEE (reference sequence). CDR3 length: 14 amino acids. This chain's CDR3 is CASSLDRPGGEQFF. In DNA form, the CDR3 reads TGTGCCAGCAGCTTGGATAGGCCGGGGGGTGAGCAGTTCTTC.

This clonotype was observed many times. The rearrangement uses TRBV29-1 and TRBJ1-1, with 7 nucleotides matching TRBD1. After removal of 6 bases from V and 5 bases from J, the junction contained 9 bases not matched to a gene. The length of the CDR3 is 13 residues. The V gene's germline CDR1 is SQVTM and CDR2 ANQGSEA. DNA of the CDR3: TGCAGCGTCAGACAGGGAGGGTGGACTGAAGCTTTCTTT. It codes for CSVRQGGWTEAFF.

Many counts were recorded for this clonotype. This chain joins TRBV5-1 and TRBJ2-1, with 10 bases that match TRBD2. CDR1 SGHRS and CDR2 YFSETQ come from the germline V gene. The V segment lost 0 bases and the J segment 1 base; nucleotides outside the gene matches: 4. The length of the CDR3 is 17 residues. The CDR3 loop reads CASSLGLAGLSYNEQFF. The CDR3 bases are TGCGCCAGCAGCTTGGGACTAGCGGGCCTTTCCTACAATGAGCAGTTCTTC. The complete variable domain, with remaining parts taken from reference TRBV5-1 and TRBJ2-1, reads KAGVTQTPRYLIKTRGQQVTLSCSPISGHRSVSWYQQTPGQGLQFLFEYFSETQRNKGNFPGRFSGRQFSNSRSEMNVSTLELGDSALYLCASSLGLAGLSYNEQFFGPGTRLTVL.

This clonotype has just a few counts. The V call is TRBV6-1, the J call TRBJ2-7; TRBD2 might be the D (6 bases). Trimming stripped 5 bases from V and 7 bases from J, with 18 bases between. Per germline, CDR1 MNHNS and CDR2 SASEGT. The CDR3 is 14 amino acids. The CDR3 reads CASSPGRDGREQYF. In DNA, the CDR3 is TGTGCCAGCAGTCCGGGACGGGATGGGAGGGAGCAGTACTTC.

The table lists this clonotype with many counts. The V and J genes are TRBV12-3 or TRBV12-4 and TRBJ1-5; 7 bases fit TRBD1. The length of the CDR3 is 13 residues. Trimming cost V 6 bases and J 6 bases; bases outside gene matches: 5. Here the CDR3 DNA reads TGTGCCAGCAGCCGACAGGGAGGTCAGCCCCAGCATTTT. Protein sequence: CASSRQGGQPQHF.

This clonotype was recorded many times. V gene TRBV11-2 combines with J gene TRBJ2-1; 7 positions agree with TRBD1. The CDR3 extends over 16 amino acids. Losses at the gene ends were 4 bases for V and 5 bases for J; bases not matched to a gene: 11. Germline loops: CDR1 SGHAT, CDR2 FQNNGV. This chain's CDR3 is CASSWNRGLRNNEQFF. In DNA form, the CDR3 reads TGTGCCAGCAGCTGGAACAGGGGATTACGGAACAATGAGCAGTTCTTC.

This clonotype was seen ten or more times. The chain couples TRBV3-1 to TRBJ2-2; 8 bases match TRBD2. Germline V gene sequence: CDR1 LGHDT, CDR2 YNNKEL (reference sequence). This CDR3 comprises 20 residues. With 1 base clipped from V and 5 bases from J, the junction kept 18 bases outside the gene matches. CDR3 coding DNA: TGTGCCAGCAGCCAAGTCTACCCCCTAGTCGGGAGGGCCAGGACCGGGGAGCTGTTTTTT. It encodes CASSQVYPLVGRARTGELFF. Drawing the rest from reference TRBV3-1 and TRBJ2-2, the complete variable domain is DTAVSQTPKYLVTQMGNDKSIKCEQNLGHDTMYWYKQDSKKFLKIMFSYNNKELIINETVPNRFSPKSPDKAHLNLHINSLELGDSAVYFCASSQVYPLVGRARTGELFFGEGSRLTVL.

This clonotype showed up many times. The rearrangement uses TRBV2 and TRBJ1-5, with 9 bases lining up with TRBD1. CDR3 size: 13 residues. The trim removed 10 bases at V and 3 bases at J, leaving 4 bases unmatched. CDR1 is SNHLY and CDR2 is FYNNEI in the germline V gene. In nucleotides, the CDR3 is TGTGCCACGGGACAGGGTGACAATCAGCCCCAGCATTTT. Translated, it gives CATGQGDNQPQHF.

The rearrangement uses TRBV10-3 and TRBJ1-1; TRBD1 is a possible D gene (5 bases). The V end was cut by 0 bases, the J end by 7 bases, with 18 bases between. The CDR3 has 16 amino acids. Germline CDR1 ENHRY, CDR2 SYGVKD. The CDR3 DNA reads TGTGCCATCAGTGAGTCCACCGCGAGGGGCTTGAATGAAGCTTTCTTT. This translates into CAISESTARGLNEAFF.

This clonotype was counted many times. This rearrangement joins TRBV20-1 to TRBJ2-3; 9 positions match TRBD2. The CDR3 totals 16 residues. V was clipped by 4 bases and J by 2 bases; unmatched bases: 10. Germline V gives CDR1 DFQATT, CDR2 SNEGSKA (reference sequence). Here the CDR3 reads CSANEGSGRNTDTQYF. In DNA, the CDR3 is TGCAGTGCTAATGAGGGTAGCGGGAGAAACACAGATACGCAGTATTTT.